This TCR beta chain was captured by sequencing in a study of shared clonotypes between healthy human individuals (dated by TCRdb to about 2020). Regarding the research as a whole: The cohort comprised two women and a few men aged 18 to 49 years. For each donor, three plates each were used for CD4 naive and CD4 memory, two plates were used for CD8 naive, and one plate was used for CD8 memory. The study deeply sequenced blood TCR repertoires of about 5 healthy adults to estimate repertoire size and the extent of clonotype sharing between individuals. To increase sequencing depth and limit assay-specific biases, different laboratories used diverse techniques to prepare libraries and sequence TCR repertoires. Each donor's leukapheresis produced roughly between about 0.8 and 8.9 billion PBMCs. Overall study results and their limits: Compared with non-shared clonotypes, the clonotypes found in all four sorted-subset donors had higher generation probabilities. Across four donors, roughly 5.4% of naive CD4, more than 3% of naive CD8, under 2.5% of memory CD4, and approximately 0.4% of memory CD8 clonotypes were shared. Naive subsets generally had larger estimated clonotype richness than memory subsets did. Based on pairwise subsampling, the degree of clonotype sharing among donors was expected to be affected by sequencing depth. Sampling was restricted to blood, and TCR repertoires in tissues likely differ from the TCR repertoires found in blood. Incomplete sequencing was indicated by rarefaction of sorted-subset datasets, despite the large sequencing depth. Because the study included a small number of donors, the genetic and exposure-history diversity represented was limited.

Using the deep immunoSEQ assay, TCR CDR3 regions were amplified from genomic DNA by multiplex PCR. For each cell subset, the extracted genomic DNA was distributed evenly across all wells of several immunoSEQ 96-well plates, and each plate served as one replicate. For sorted subsets, approximately 210 ng of genomic DNA, equivalent to 25,000 to 35,000 T cell genomes, went into each replicate PCR. The purified libraries were quantified using a Qubit 3.0 fluorometer, sized with a Bioanalyzer 2100, and then quantified again using the KAPA Library Quantification kit. Each immunoSEQ 96-well plate was sequenced on its own single-read 150-cycle Illumina NextSeq 550 flow cell. Regarding the original processing steps: Because only junctional sequences without quality scores were contained in the immunoSEQ output, filtering matching that applied to full-length reads could not be performed. Sequences were annotated with PyIR, a Python wrapper for IgBLAST v1.9, using IMGT germline references to assign V/J genes and CDR3. Any read was removed if the V/J assignment was weak (E-value above 1e-6), the CDR3 was missing, or the read contained stop codons, out-of-frame junctions, or ambiguous translated residues. A V3J clonotype was defined by an identical inferred V gene, J gene, and CDR3 amino acid sequence. Percentage overlap between repertoires was calculated by dividing the number of shared unique clonotypes by the size of the smaller repertoire. RTK rarefaction, the Chao1 estimator, and Recon v2.1 estimates of unobserved clonotypes were used to assess repertoire richness. For all TCRbeta clonotypes obtained by the gDNA method from a few donors, generation probabilities were computed with OLGA. This immuneACCESS table, as held by TCRdb, lists in-frame sequences with V and J called but not all clones. Of the missing ones, under half trace to an unresolved V gene in checked studies; the others have no known cause. Clone size and the V and J calls come from that table; the DNA yielded D and trimming. The sample table lists around 2,000,000 clones, 85% to 95% of them with a count of one. The ten top clones hold roughly 0.13% of the sample.

About this clone: The antigen it recognizes is unknown. Base qualities were left out, and no much larger clone turns up one base away. Other DNA sequences in this specimen translate into the identical CDR3.

Healthy HIV-negative adults with no recently reported acute infections or vaccinations were included as donors. Only Caucasian adults living in Nashville, Tennessee, USA were represented among the donors. CD4+ T cells were enriched by magnetic negative selection, after which naive cells were positively selected on CD45RA and the negative fraction was taken as the memory subset. After blood collection by leukapheresis, PBMCs were isolated using Ficoll-Histopaque density gradient centrifugation and then cryopreserved in the vapor phase of liquid nitrogen. Purity and quantity of every magnetically sorted T cell population were checked by analytical flow cytometry. Genomic DNA was isolated from each sorted fraction and quantified by UV absorbance on a Nanodrop 2000c. For this chain, trimming is 5 bases at the V end and 4 bases at the J end, and the number of junction bases without a gene match is 2. The CDR3 goes from the cysteine to the phenylalanine over 12 residues. Here the CDR3 DNA is all that survives: 36 bases in frame from base 1. CDR1 and CDR2, looked up from the germline V gene, are MNHEY and SVGAGI.

This clonotype was obtained from a man between 18 and 29 years old in good health. This chain is built from TRBV6-5 and TRBJ2-7, with TRBD1 matching 7 junction bases. The source material was naive CD4+ T cells sorted from blood. In the paper's terms, the cell subset or site label means: CD45RA+ positively selected. The CDR3 region has the sequence CASSRTGYEQYF. The DNA is TGTGCCAGCAGTCGGACAGGTTACGAGCAGTACTTC.